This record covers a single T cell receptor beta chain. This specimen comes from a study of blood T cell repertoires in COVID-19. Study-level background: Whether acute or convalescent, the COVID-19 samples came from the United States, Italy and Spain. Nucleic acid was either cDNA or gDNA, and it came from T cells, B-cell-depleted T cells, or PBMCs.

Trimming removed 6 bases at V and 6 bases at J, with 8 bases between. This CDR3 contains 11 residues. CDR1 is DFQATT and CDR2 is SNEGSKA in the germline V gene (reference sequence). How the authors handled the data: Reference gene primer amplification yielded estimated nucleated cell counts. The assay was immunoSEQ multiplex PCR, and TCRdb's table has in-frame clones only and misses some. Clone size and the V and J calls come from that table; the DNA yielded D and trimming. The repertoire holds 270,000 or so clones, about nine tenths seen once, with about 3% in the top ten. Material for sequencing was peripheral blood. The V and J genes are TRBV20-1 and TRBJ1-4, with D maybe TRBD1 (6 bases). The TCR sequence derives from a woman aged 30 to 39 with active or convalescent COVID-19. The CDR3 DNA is TGCAGTGCCGCAGGGGATGAAAAACTGTTTTTT. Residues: CSAAGDEKLFF.